This T cell receptor beta chain derives from a study of T cell responses to AZD1222 COVID-19 vaccine. The method was immunoSEQ multiplex PCR; TCRdb's version includes in-frame clones alone and lacks a portion of them. The sample lists fewer than 65,000 clones, about 86% occurring once. This CDR3 region has 14 residues. Germline lookup yields CDR1 WNHNN and CDR2 SYGVQD (reference sequence). V was trimmed by 0 bases and J by 8 bases, leaving 13 bases between them. V usage is TRBV10-1 and J usage is TRBJ1-1; D is perhaps TRBD1 (5 bases). This TCR was sampled from an adult in good health. This sample comprised peripheral blood, obtained on day 0 of AZD1222 vaccination. Here the CDR3 reads CASSESGAAGEAFF. The CDR3 region has the DNA TGCGCCAGCAGTGAGTCAGGCGCAGCAGGGGAAGCTTTCTTT.